A selection of T cell receptor beta chains follows, all from one sample in a study of blood T cell repertoires in COVID-19. Using immunoSEQ multiplex PCR, the repertoire was profiled, and TCRdb retains in-frame clones only, with some absent. In the table there are 150,000 to 200,000 clones, 90% of which are singletons. The specimen sequenced was peripheral blood. The receptors here all came from a man aged 55 to 70 with active or convalescent COVID-19. Each CDR3 is given with its conserved first and last residue. The D gene is left open where the match is weak. Expanded clones are given a class, and other clones once, few, many or no size at all.

>TRBJ2-2|-|TRBD2|TRBV9
CASSVVAGESGELFF
TGTGCCAGCAGCGTAGTGGCGGGAGAGTCCGGGGAGCTGTTTTTT
>TRBJ1-5|few|-|TRBV2
CASSDSVHQPQHF
TGTGCCAGCAGTGATTCAGTTCATCAGCCCCAGCATTTT
>TRBJ1-2|-|-|TRBV6-5
CASSYSGAVNYGYTF
TGTGCCAGCAGTTACTCAGGGGCCGTTAACTATGGCTACACCTTC
>TRBJ2-3|-|TRBD2|TRBV10-2
CASSPRTSGRLTDTQYF
TGCGCCAGCAGCCCGCGGACTAGCGGGAGGCTCACAGATACGCAGTATTTT
>TRBJ1-1|once|TRBD1|TRBV7-8
CASSSVTGGFEAFF
TGTGCCAGCAGCTCCGTCACAGGGGGCTTTGAAGCTTTCTTT
>TRBJ1-2|-|-|TRBV4-1
CASSQDPRSYGYTF
TGCGCCAGCAGCCAAGATCCCAGATCGTATGGCTACACCTTC
>TRBJ1-1|-|TRBD1|TRBV9
CASSPGQAGVSEAFF
TGTGCCAGCAGCCCAGGACAGGCGGGCGTGTCTGAAGCTTTCTTT
>TRBJ2-5|-|TRBD2|TRBV9
CASTLAEGWGETQYF
TGTGCCAGCACACTAGCGGAGGGTTGGGGGGAGACCCAGTACTTC
>TRBJ2-1|-|TRBD2|TRBV30
CAWSVGGSGEQFF
TGTGCCTGGAGTGTTGGCGGGAGTGGAGAGCAGTTCTTC
>TRBJ2-7|-|TRBD1|TRBV28
CASSTSGTGSYEQYF
TGTGCCAGCAGTACGTCCGGGACAGGGTCCTACGAGCAGTACTTC
>TRBJ1-4|-|-|TRBV19
CASTTGSTYEKLFF
TGTGCCAGTACAACAGGGTCAACCTACGAAAAACTGTTTTTT
>TRBJ2-1|-|-|TRBV19
CASSIGDRSVYNEQFF
TGTGCCAGTAGTATCGGCGACAGATCGGTCTACAATGAGCAGTTCTTC
>TRBJ2-3|-|-|TRBV19
CASSPQETSTDTQYF
TGTGCCAGTAGTCCACAGGAGACTAGCACAGATACGCAGTATTTT
>TRBJ2-7|-|TRBD2|TRBV7-9
CASSPGLAIPYEQYF
TGTGCCAGCAGCCCGGGACTAGCGATCCCCTACGAGCAGTACTTC
>TRBJ1-5|few|-|TRBV5-4
CARKPYSNQPQHF
TGTGCCAGGAAGCCTTATAGCAATCAGCCCCAGCATTTT
>TRBJ1-5|-|-|TRBV19
CASSISGNGQPQHF
TGTGCCAGTAGTATTTCGGGGAATGGCCAGCCCCAGCATTTT
>TRBJ2-1|-|-|TRBV9
CASTKRQGGHNEQFF
TGTGCCAGCACCAAAAGGCAGGGGGGCCACAATGAGCAGTTCTTC
>TRBJ2-4|-|TRBD2|TRBV6-5
CASSMGGLGKNIQYF
TGTGCCAGCAGTATGGGGGGGTTAGGCAAAAACATTCAGTACTTC
>TRBJ1-2|-|-|TRBV2
CASGRSVAYGYTF
TGTGCCAGCGGTCGATCAGTGGCATATGGCTACACCTTC
>TRBJ1-3|-|TRBD1|TRBV4-1
CASSQVLTGASGNTIYF
TGCGCCAGCAGCCAAGTCCTCACAGGGGCGTCTGGAAACACCATATATTTT
>TRBJ2-7|-|TRBD2|TRBV2
CASSPSGLAGDEQYF
TGTGCCAGCAGTCCCTCGGGACTAGCGGGAGACGAGCAGTACTTC
>TRBJ2-3|once|TRBD2|TRBV30
CAWELRTITSGRTDTQYF
TGTGCCTGGGAGCTACGCACGATAACTAGCGGGAGAACAGATACGCAGTATTTT